This T cell receptor beta chain appears in the sequencing data of a study of blood T cell repertoires in COVID-19. About the research overall: PBMCs, B-cell-depleted T cells, or T cells were the source of the cDNA or gDNA that made up the material.

Original data processing: Reference gene primer amplification gave nucleated cell count estimates. Here immunoSEQ multiplex PCR was the method, and the copy in TCRdb shows in-frame clones only, minus some. V and J calls plus clone size are reproduced from that table; the DNA served to infer D and trimming. The table shows about 170,000 clones, with less than 90% occurring only once. Trimming removed 5 bases from V and 2 bases from J, with 12 bases in between. The CDR3 is 14 amino acids. Looked up from germline, CDR1 is LNHNV and CDR2 is YYDKDF (reference sequence). This TCR derives from a man aged 55 to 70 with acute or convalescent COVID-19. Sequencing used peripheral blood. The chain combines TRBV15 with TRBJ1-1, with D perhaps TRBD1 (6 bases). CDR3 in DNA: TGTGCCACCAGCGGAGGACAGACCAACACTGAAGCTTTCTTT. Translation gives CATSGGQTNTEAFF. The entire variable domain, with the rest obtained from reference TRBV15 and TRBJ1-1, is as follows: DAMVIQNPRYQVTQFGKPVTLSCSQTLNHNVMYWYQQKSSQAPKLLFHYYDKDFNNEADTPDNFQSRRPNTSFCFLDIRSPGLGDTAMYLCATSGGQTNTEAFFGQGTRLTVV.